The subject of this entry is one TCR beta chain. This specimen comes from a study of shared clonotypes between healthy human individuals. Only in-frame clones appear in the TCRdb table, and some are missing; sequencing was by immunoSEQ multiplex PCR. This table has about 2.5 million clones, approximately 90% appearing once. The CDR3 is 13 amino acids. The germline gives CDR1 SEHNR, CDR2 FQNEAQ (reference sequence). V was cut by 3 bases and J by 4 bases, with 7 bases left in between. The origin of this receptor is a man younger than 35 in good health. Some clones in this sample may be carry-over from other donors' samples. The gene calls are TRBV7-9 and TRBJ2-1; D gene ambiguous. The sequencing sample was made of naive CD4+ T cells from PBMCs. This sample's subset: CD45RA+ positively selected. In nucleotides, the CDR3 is TGTGCCAGCAGCTTCACTGAGTACAATGAGCAGTTCTTC. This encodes CASSFTEYNEQFF.